What follows are 31 T cell receptor beta chains derived from one specimen sequenced in a study of T-cell reconstitution after alpha-beta-depleted transplantation in children. Unique molecular identifiers were used to barcode this TCRbeta library. In TCRdb, the PCR reads were re-called with MiXCR into one record per CDR3 protein. This table has over 550,000 distinct CDR3 sequences, roughly a tenth appearing once. This specimen was PBMCs from the stem cell graft donor, taken from the stem cell graft. These receptors were taken from a human donor who donated a stem cell graft to a child with acute myeloid leukemia.

This clonotype showed up just a few times. The rearrangement links TRBV6-4 to TRBJ2-1; 8 bases fit TRBD1. Germline CDR1 is MRHNA and CDR2 is SNTAGT. CDR3 size: 15 residues. The V gene end was trimmed by 5 bases and the J gene end by 7 bases; junction bases not matched to a gene: 10. CDR3 protein: CASSLGQGVMNEQFF. The CDR3, as DNA: TGTGCCAGCAGTCTCGGACAGGGAGTGATGAATGAGCAGTTCTTC.

This sequence joins TRBV29-1 and TRBJ2-3; 9 bases agree with TRBD1. The germline V gene has CDR1 SQVTM and CDR2 ANQGSEA. V lost 7 bases and J lost 6; bases outside the gene matches: 5. The CDR3 sequence is 12 residues long. CDR3 nucleotides: TGCAGCGGGATCGACAGGGGGGATACGCAGTATTTT. As protein: CSGIDRGDTQYF.

V gene TRBV12-3 or TRBV12-4 combines with J gene TRBJ2-5; TRBD2 might be the D (6 bases). CDR3 size: 13 residues. Trimming took 5 bases from V and 2 from J, leaving 9 bases between them. DNA for the CDR3: TGTGCCAGCAGTGGGGACTTACAAGAGACCCAGTACTTC. Translated, it gives CASSGDLQETQYF.

This clonotype was seen only a few times. This chain uses TRBV20-1 with TRBJ2-3, with D possibly matching TRBD2 (6 bases). CDR1 is DFQATT and CDR2 is SNEGSKA in the germline V gene (reference sequence). The CDR3 length is 14 residues. V was shortened by 6 bases and J by 4 bases, with 17 bases between the two germline ends. In nucleotides, the CDR3 is TGCAGTGCCAAATACCCGGGAGCCGCAGATACGCAGTATTTT. This gives the protein CSAKYPGAADTQYF.

In this sample, this clonotype turned up a few times. One end of the junction varies from germline; a read error may be responsible. The rearrangement uses TRBV7-2 and TRBJ2-7; 9 positions agree with TRBD2. The CDR3 is 15 amino acids. From germline, CDR1 is SGHTA and CDR2 FQGNSA. CDR3 sequence (DNA): TGTGCCAGCAGCCTAGCCGGGACTAGCACCTACGAGCAGTACTTC. Its translation: CASSLAGTSTYEQYF.

The chain carries TRBV20-1 and TRBJ2-3; D may match TRBD1 or TRBD2 (5 bases each). From germline, CDR1 is DFQATT and CDR2 SNEGSKA (reference sequence). Trimming pared 3 bases from V and 8 bases from J, leaving 24 bases between. The CDR3 is 16 amino acids. The CDR3 coding sequence is TGCAGTGCTAGGCTCTTGGGACCCCAAATCCATGGTACGCAGTATTTT. It codes for CSARLLGPQIHGTQYF.

The chain joins TRBV5-1 to TRBJ2-1; D is undetermined. The CDR3 has 15 amino acids. Between the trimmed V and J ends, which lost 1 base and 9 bases, there was a span of 17 bases. Germline V CDR1 and CDR2: SGHRS, YFSETQ. CDR3 DNA sequence: TGCGCCAGCAGCTTGAAGTCCGCCTGGGGAACTGAGCAGTTCTTC. Translated, it gives CASSLKSAWGTEQFF.

This clonotype was seen at least ten times. The chain combines TRBV7-9 with TRBJ2-7, with D possibly called TRBD1 or TRBD2 (5 bases each). Germline V CDR1 and CDR2: SEHNR, FQNEAQ (reference sequence). The CDR3 runs 15 residues. Trimming took off 1 base at V and 3 bases at J, with 13 bases between the two ends. The DNA of the CDR3 is TGTGCCAGCAGCTTAGGTGGGGGTTACAACTACGAGCAGTACTTC. Amino acids: CASSLGGGYNYEQYF.

This chain joins TRBV3-1 and TRBJ2-1; D is uncertain. The germline V and J ends were trimmed by 0 bases and 2 bases, with 11 bases remaining between them. The CDR3 consists of 16 residues. The germline gives CDR1 LGHDT, CDR2 YNNKEL (reference sequence). CDR3 nucleotide sequence: TGTGCCAGCAGCCAAGAATCCAGTAACCCCTACAATGAGCAGTTCTTC. Its protein product is CASSQESSNPYNEQFF.

There are many counts of this clonotype. V and J are TRBV6-5 and TRBJ2-1; tentative D call: TRBD1 (6 bases). V dropped 6 bases and J dropped 8 bases, with 8 bases sitting between them. CDR1 and CDR2 (germline): MNHEY, SVGAGI. This CDR3 has 11 amino acids. The CDR3 DNA reads as TGTGCCAGCAGCAACAGGGATGAGCAGTTCTTC. Protein: CASSNRDEQFF.

This clonotype showed up just a few times. The V and J genes are TRBV28 and TRBJ2-1; tentatively, D is TRBD1 (6 bases). CDR1 and CDR2 (germline): MDHEN, SYDVKM. Deletions cut 5 bases from V and 6 bases from J, with 11 bases between. The CDR3 consists of 13 residues. The CDR3 spells CASSPYRANEQFF. The CDR3 nucleotides read TGTGCCAGCAGTCCTTACAGGGCCAATGAGCAGTTCTTC.

Many counts were recorded for this clonotype. The chain uses TRBV6-5 and TRBJ2-3; D unresolved. V was cut by 4 bases and J by 0 bases, with 5 bases left in between. Looked up from germline, CDR1 is MNHEY and CDR2 is SVGAGI. This CDR3 contains 13 residues. Here the CDR3 reads CASSWASTDTQYF. The CDR3 nucleotides are TGTGCCAGCAGTTGGGCGAGCACAGATACGCAGTATTTT.

The V and J genes are TRBV30 and TRBJ1-3, with 8 positions matching TRBD1. The germline V gene encodes CDR1 GTSNPN and CDR2 SVGIG (reference sequence). The CDR3 covers 14 residues. V shed 3 bases, J shed 1 base, and the junction held 2 bases outside the gene matches. The CDR3 region is CAWRHRGSGNTIYF. The CDR3, as DNA: TGTGCCTGGAGACACAGGGGGTCTGGAAACACCATATATTTT.

This clonotype was seen a few times. The chain couples TRBV20-1 to TRBJ2-2; TRBD2 is a possible D gene (5 bases). V shed 6 bases and J shed 1 base, with 18 bases lying between them. CDR3 length: 16 residues. Germline CDR1 DFQATT, CDR2 SNEGSKA (reference sequence). CDR3 in amino acids: CSARKPHGKNTGELFF. The CDR3, as DNA: TGCAGTGCCCGAAAGCCCCACGGGAAGAACACCGGGGAGCTGTTTTTT.

In this sample, this clonotype turned up a few times. The rearrangement uses TRBV12-3 or TRBV12-4 and TRBJ2-7, with TRBD2 as a possible D gene (6 bases). This CDR3 is 15 amino acids long. Trimming pared 6 bases from V and 5 bases from J, leaving 20 bases between. The CDR3 here is CASRKSRFGGNEQYF. CDR3 nucleotide sequence: TGTGCCAGCAGAAAATCACGATTCGGAGGGAACGAGCAGTACTTC.

This clonotype was counted a few times. The chain combines TRBV5-5 with TRBJ2-1; D gene uncertain. Germline-derived CDR1 and CDR2 are SGHKS and YYEKEE (reference sequence). The CDR3 length is 13 residues. V dropped 4 bases and J dropped 4 bases, with 9 bases sitting between them. CDR3 protein: CASSHRIYNEQFF. CDR3 nucleotides: TGTGCCAGCAGCCACCGGATTTACAATGAGCAGTTCTTC.

V and J are TRBV3-1 and TRBJ1-5; tentatively, D is TRBD1 (6 bases). Trimming removed 3 bases at V and 3 bases at J, with 15 bases between. The CDR3 has 16 amino acids. Germline lookup yields CDR1 LGHDT and CDR2 YNNKEL (reference sequence). The DNA of the CDR3 is TGTGCCAGCAGCCACGGGGGGGCGAAGAACAATCAGCCCCAGCATTTT. Amino acids: CASSHGGAKNNQPQHF. Using reference TRBV3-1 and TRBJ1-5 for the parts outside the CDR3, the full variable domain is DTAVSQTPKYLVTQMGNDKSIKCEQNLGHDTMYWYKQDSKKFLKIMFSYNNKELIINETVPNRFSPKSPDKAHLNLHINSLELGDSAVYFCASSHGGAKNNQPQHFGDGTRLSIL.

This clonotype was counted between two and nine times. The V and J genes are TRBV10-3 and TRBJ2-3; D is perhaps TRBD1 (6 bases). The V and J ends lost 7 bases and 0 bases respectively, with 14 bases between them. Germline CDR1 ENHRY, CDR2 SYGVKD. The CDR3 extends over 15 amino acids. The CDR3 loop reads CAITDGTSSTDTQYF. The CDR3 nucleotides read TGTGCCATCACCGACGGGACATCTAGCACAGATACGCAGTATTTT.

This clonotype has more than one count but fewer than ten. At one end, the junction sequence differs from germline, possibly due to a read error. This chain links TRBV6-1 with TRBJ1-5, with TRBD1 identical over 7 bases. Looked up from germline, CDR1 is MNHNS and CDR2 is SASEGT. CDR3 length equals 13 residues. The CDR3 here is CGTRRGMNQPQHF. CDR3 sequence (DNA): TGCGGTACCCGCAGGGGGATGAATCAGCCCCAGCATTTT.

The chain employs TRBV12-3 or TRBV12-4 and TRBJ2-1, with 7 bases that match TRBD2. This CDR3 spans 16 amino acids. With V trimmed by 5 bases and J by 2 bases, 9 bases remained unmatched. CDR3 region: CASSRVAGTTYNEQFF. DNA for the CDR3: TGTGCCAGCAGTCGTGTAGCCGGGACTACCTACAATGAGCAGTTCTTC.

V gene TRBV20-1 combines with J gene TRBJ2-3; D unresolved. V was trimmed by 7 bases and J by 6 bases, leaving 8 bases between them. CDR1 and CDR2 from the germline V gene are DFQATT and SNEGSKA (reference sequence). CDR3 length: 10 amino acids. The CDR3 spells CSGAWDTQYF. For the CDR3, the DNA is TGCAGTGGCGCCTGGGATACGCAGTATTTT.

This clonotype was counted ten times or more. J is TRBJ1-1 and V is TRBV29-1, with a weak D call TRBD1 (5 bases). Germline values: CDR1 SQVTM, CDR2 ANQGSEA. The CDR3 is 13 amino acids. The V end was cut by 6 bases, the J end by 5 bases, with 16 bases between. In DNA, the CDR3 is TGCAGCGTCGAGGCAGGGACTAAGACTGAAGCTTTCTTT. This gives the protein CSVEAGTKTEAFF. Looking up the rest from reference TRBV29-1 and TRBJ1-1 gives the full variable domain: SAVISQKPSRDICQRGTSLTIQCQVDSQVTMMFWYRQQPGQSLTLIATANQGSEATYESGFVIDKFPISRPNLTFSTLTVSNMSPEDSSIYLCSVEAGTKTEAFFGQGTRLTVV.

The chain uses TRBV10-3 and TRBJ2-3; the D is unclear. The germline V gene encodes CDR1 ENHRY and CDR2 SYGVKD. The ends were cut back, 5 bases at V and 0 bases at J, with 12 bases in the middle. CDR3 length: 15 residues. The CDR3 DNA follows: TGTGCCATCAGTAAAGAGGCCTCTAGCACAGATACGCAGTATTTT. The encoded protein is CAISKEASSTDTQYF.

This clonotype was seen only a few times. It may be a read error: a sequence one base away is much more abundant. V is TRBV5-6 and J is TRBJ2-3; 14 bases are a match to TRBD2. J lost 4 bases, V lost 8 bases, and 9 bases had no gene match. This CDR3 contains 16 residues. Looked up from germline, CDR1 is SGHDT and CDR2 is YYEEEE. The CDR3 loop is CARSPSGLAGADTQYF. As DNA, the CDR3 is TGTGCCAGGAGCCCATCGGGACTAGCGGGAGCAGATACGCAGTATTTT.

This clonotype has a count of ten or more. The rearrangement links TRBV6-1 to TRBJ2-3; the match to TRBD2 covers 10 bases. Germline V gene sequence: CDR1 MNHNS, CDR2 SASEGT. This CDR3 comprises 14 residues. V lost 4 bases to trimming and J lost 5 bases; unmatched junction nucleotides: 3. The CDR3 sequence: CASSAGTSEDTQYF. The CDR3 region has the DNA TGTGCCAGCAGTGCCGGGACTAGCGAAGATACGCAGTATTTT.

This clonotype was detected a few times. The CDR3: CASGTGGKVNEQYF. As DNA, the CDR3 is TGTGCCAGCGGGACAGGGGGCAAAGTCAACGAGCAGTACTTC. The chain employs TRBV3-1 and TRBJ2-7; 12 nucleotides match TRBD1. Germline CDR1 reads LGHDT; CDR2 reads YNNKEL (reference sequence). With V trimmed by 8 bases and J by 5 bases, 7 bases remained unmatched. This CDR3 is 14 amino acids long.

The V and J genes are TRBV7-6 and TRBJ2-1; the D is unclear. Trimming took 4 bases from V and 3 from J, leaving 19 bases between them. The CDR3 has 17 residues. Germline CDR1 is SGHVS and CDR2 is FNYEAQ. The chain's CDR3 is CASSSDLSSTHYNEQFF. CDR3 sequence (DNA): TGTGCCAGCAGCTCGGACCTATCCTCCACACACTACAATGAGCAGTTCTTC.

This clonotype has a count of ten or more. The V gene is TRBV7-2, the J gene TRBJ2-7; 8 nucleotides align to TRBD2. V was pared by 1 base and J by 4 bases, with 6 bases of the junction left unmatched. Germline CDR1 reads SGHTA; CDR2 reads FQGNSA. The CDR3 is 15 amino acids. The CDR3 protein is CASSLVLGLGYEQYF. The CDR3 bases are TGTGCCAGCAGCTTAGTGTTGGGACTAGGATACGAGCAGTACTTC.

This clonotype was found a few times. This chain links TRBV20-1 with TRBJ2-7, with D possibly TRBD2 on 5 matching bases. Trimming left V 6 bases short and J 6 bases short, with 15 bases between. Germline CDR1 and CDR2: DFQATT and SNEGSKA (reference sequence). This CDR3 region has 12 residues. The DNA for the CDR3 is TGCAGTGCCCCTCTAGGACTCGGCGAGCAGTACTTC. Translating it yields CSAPLGLGEQYF.

This clonotype was seen ten or more times. This chain connects TRBV12-3 or TRBV12-4 to TRBJ2-6; the D gene is possibly TRBD2 (5 bases). This CDR3 is 14 amino acids long. The ends were cut back, 8 bases at V and 0 bases at J, with 8 bases in the middle. The DNA of the CDR3 is TGTGCCAGCTATGGGAGCTCTGGGGCCAACGTCCTGACTTTC. The encoded protein is CASYGSSGANVLTF.

The table lists this clonotype with many counts. The chain uses TRBV29-1 and TRBJ2-7; the D is unclear. With 1 base removed from V and 0 bases from J, the gap between germline ends came to 7 bases. Germline lookup yields CDR1 SQVTM and CDR2 ANQGSEA. The CDR3 sequence is 13 residues long. The CDR3 DNA follows: TGCAGCGTTGAAGCCAGGAGCTCCTACGAGCAGTACTTC. This codes for CSVEARSSYEQYF.